This T cell receptor beta chain originates from a study of blood T cell repertoires in COVID-19 (dated by TCRdb to 2019 to 2021). In the study overall: The collaborator samples originated in the United States, Italy and Spain and spanned the acute and convalescent phases of COVID-19. The material from the prospective study consisted of cDNA or gDNA derived from T cells, B-cell-depleted T cells, or PBMCs. Subjects who had been exposed to COVID-19, were actively infected with it, or had recovered from it provided the deeply sampled blood TCRbeta repertoires that made up the dataset. The repertoires were released in a freely available public database intended as a resource for research on the immune response to SARS-CoV-2. Samples came from the ongoing ImmuneRACE study (first 160 participants) plus 1,254 subjects from 6 global collaborators. Sample metadata almost always included a de-identified subject ID, COVID-19 status, age in years and sex. Where available, HLA class I and class II types were obtained from metadata supplied by the sample provider rather than from assay-based typing.

Participants in the prospective study were enrolled through a virtual design, were aged roughly 18 to 95 years, and lived in approximately 24 United States geographic areas. In the prospective study, cohorts were assigned on the basis of participant-reported clinical history obtained from a screening survey and a study questionnaire. Exposed participants had been in contact with someone with a PCR-confirmed or clinician-diagnosed COVID-19 case within 2 weeks of study entry. Each participant in the prospective study had whole blood, serum and a nasopharyngeal or oropharyngeal swab collected by mobile phlebotomists. Prospective study participants could optionally give additional blood draws and questionnaires over a roughly two-month period. Blood samples from the prospective study were shipped frozen or at room temperature prior to DNA extraction. As concerns this clone: The target of this receptor is not known. No much larger clone is present one base from it, and per-base qualities are unavailable.

The immunoSEQ Assay, a bias-controlled multiplex PCR, was used to amplify TCRbeta CDR3 regions from genomic DNA. Concerning the study's data processing: Within the assay, amplification of reference gene primers was used to estimate how many nucleated cells each sample contained. To quantify the absolute abundance of each unique TCRbeta CDR3 rearrangement, sequence reads were collapsed and filtered. For each sample, productive Simpson clonality was calculated by taking the square root of Simpson's diversity index across productive rearrangements. The table was pulled from immuneACCESS by TCRdb, which kept in-frame rearrangements only. Such tables lose some clones; where checked, under half of the loss comes from unresolved V genes, and the rest has no known cause. The DNA gave D and trimming, while V, J and clone size come from that table. The sample table contains some 270,000 clones; only one count was recorded for roughly 84% of them. Jointly, the top ten make up approximately 6.6% of the sample.

Broad study findings and their caveats: The quantity of clinical and demographic metadata differed by source and by participant and was supplied without curation.

CDR1 and CDR2 (PRHDT, FYEKMQ) derive from the germline V gene (reference sequence). The CDR3 holds 13 amino acids from the cysteine to the phenylalanine. Only the CDR3 region is kept as DNA, spanning 39 bases read in frame from base 1. Between the V and J ends, shortened by 5 bases and 6 bases respectively, the junction contains 14 bases. This clonotype was obtained from a woman in her fifties or sixties who had been exposed to COVID-19. The source material was PBMCs or T cells enriched from blood (not recorded which). The chain links TRBV13 with TRBJ2-7, with an unclear D gene assignment. The CDR3 corresponds to CASSIGLNREQYF. DNA sequence: TGTGCCAGCAGCATTGGGCTTAACCGCGAGCAGTACTTC.